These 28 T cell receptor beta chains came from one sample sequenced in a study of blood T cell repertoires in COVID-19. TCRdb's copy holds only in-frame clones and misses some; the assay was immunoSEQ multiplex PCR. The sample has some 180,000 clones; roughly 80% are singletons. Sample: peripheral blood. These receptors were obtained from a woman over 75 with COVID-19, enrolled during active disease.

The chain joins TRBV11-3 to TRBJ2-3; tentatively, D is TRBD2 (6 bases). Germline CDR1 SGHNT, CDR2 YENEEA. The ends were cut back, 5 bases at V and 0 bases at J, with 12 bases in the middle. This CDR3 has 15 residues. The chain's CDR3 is CASSPGLTSTDTQYF. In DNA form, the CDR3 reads TGTGCCAGCAGCCCGGGACTCACTAGCACAGATACGCAGTATTTT.

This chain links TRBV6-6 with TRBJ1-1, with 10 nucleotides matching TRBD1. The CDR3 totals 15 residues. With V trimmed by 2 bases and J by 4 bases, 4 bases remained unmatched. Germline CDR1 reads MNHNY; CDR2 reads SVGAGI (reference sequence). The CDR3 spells CASSYVGDRGTEAFF. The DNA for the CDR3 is TGTGCCAGCAGTTACGTCGGGGACAGGGGCACTGAAGCTTTCTTT.

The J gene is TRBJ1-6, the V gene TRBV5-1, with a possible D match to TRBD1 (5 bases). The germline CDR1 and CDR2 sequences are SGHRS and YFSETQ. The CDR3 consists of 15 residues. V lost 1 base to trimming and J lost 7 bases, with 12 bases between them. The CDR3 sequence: CASSLIGEGNSPLHF. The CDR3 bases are TGCGCCAGCAGCTTGATAGGGGAAGGGAATTCACCCCTCCACTTT.

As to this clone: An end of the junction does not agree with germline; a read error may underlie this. CDR3 sequence: CASSLGAGKGPLIF. The DNA for the CDR3 is TGTGCCAGCAGCTTAGGTGCTGGGAAGGGGCCCCTGATCTTT. This chain uses TRBV7-2 with TRBJ1-1; tentatively, D is TRBD1 (5 bases). Germline values: CDR1 SGHTA, CDR2 FQGNSA. CDR3 length equals 14 residues.

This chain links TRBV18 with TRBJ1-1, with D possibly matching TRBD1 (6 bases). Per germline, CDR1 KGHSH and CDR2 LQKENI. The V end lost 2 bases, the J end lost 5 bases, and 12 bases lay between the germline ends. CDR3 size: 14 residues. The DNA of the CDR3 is TGTGCCAGCTCACCAACAGGGTTTCGTACTGAAGCTTTCTTT. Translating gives CASSPTGFRTEAFF.

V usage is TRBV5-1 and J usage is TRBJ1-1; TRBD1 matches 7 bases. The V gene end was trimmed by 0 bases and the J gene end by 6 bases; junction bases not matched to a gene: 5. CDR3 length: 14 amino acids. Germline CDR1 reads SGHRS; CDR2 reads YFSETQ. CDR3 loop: CASSLEGDSSEAFF. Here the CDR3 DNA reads TGCGCCAGCAGCTTGGAGGGGGACAGCTCTGAAGCTTTCTTT.

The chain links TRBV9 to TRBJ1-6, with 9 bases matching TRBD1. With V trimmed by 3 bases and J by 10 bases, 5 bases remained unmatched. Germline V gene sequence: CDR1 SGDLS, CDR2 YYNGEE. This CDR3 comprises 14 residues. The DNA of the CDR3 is TGTGCCAGCAGCGAGGACAGGGGTACCTCACCCCTCCACTTT. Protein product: CASSEDRGTSPLHF.

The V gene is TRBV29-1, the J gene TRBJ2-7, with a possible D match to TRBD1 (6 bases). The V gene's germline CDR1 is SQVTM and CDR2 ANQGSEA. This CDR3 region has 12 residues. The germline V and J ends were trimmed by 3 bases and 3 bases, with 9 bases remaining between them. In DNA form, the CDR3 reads TGCAGCGTTGAGGACAGCTACTACGAGCAGTACTTC. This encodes CSVEDSYYEQYF.

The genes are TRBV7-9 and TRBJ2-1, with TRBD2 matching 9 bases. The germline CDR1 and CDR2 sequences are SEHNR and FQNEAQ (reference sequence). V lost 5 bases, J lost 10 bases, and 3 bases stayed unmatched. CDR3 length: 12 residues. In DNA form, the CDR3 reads TGTGCCAGCAGCCAAGCGGGAGGAGAGCAGTTCTTC. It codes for CASSQAGGEQFF.

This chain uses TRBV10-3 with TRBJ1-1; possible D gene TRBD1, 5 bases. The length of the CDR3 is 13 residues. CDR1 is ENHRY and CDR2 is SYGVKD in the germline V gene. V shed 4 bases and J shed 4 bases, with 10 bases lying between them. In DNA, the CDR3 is TGTGCCATCAGTGGCAGGGATGCCACTGAAGCTTTCTTT. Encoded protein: CAISGRDATEAFF.

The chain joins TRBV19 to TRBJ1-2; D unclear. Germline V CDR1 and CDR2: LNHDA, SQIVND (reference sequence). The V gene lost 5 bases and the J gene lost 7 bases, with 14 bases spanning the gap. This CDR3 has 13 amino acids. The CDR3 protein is CASSPQSFAGYTF. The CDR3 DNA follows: TGTGCCAGTAGTCCACAGAGTTTTGCTGGCTACACCTTC. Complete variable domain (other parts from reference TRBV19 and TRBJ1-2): DGGITQSPKYLFRKEGQNVTLSCEQNLNHDAMYWYRQDPGQGLRLIYYSQIVNDFQKGDIAEGYSVSREKKESFPLTVTSAQKNPTAFYLCASSPQSFAGYTFGSGTRLTVV.

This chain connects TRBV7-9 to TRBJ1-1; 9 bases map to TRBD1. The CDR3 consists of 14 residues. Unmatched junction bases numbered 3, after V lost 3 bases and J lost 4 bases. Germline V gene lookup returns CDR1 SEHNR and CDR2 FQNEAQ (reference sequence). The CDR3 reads CASSFGTGPTEAFF. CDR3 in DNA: TGTGCCAGCAGCTTCGGGACAGGGCCCACTGAAGCTTTCTTT.

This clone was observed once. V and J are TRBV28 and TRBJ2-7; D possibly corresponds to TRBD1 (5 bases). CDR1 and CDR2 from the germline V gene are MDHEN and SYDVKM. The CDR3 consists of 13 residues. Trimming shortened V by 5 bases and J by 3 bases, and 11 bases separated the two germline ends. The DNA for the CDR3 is TGTGCCAGCAGTCCCAGGGCCAGCTACGAGCAGTACTTC. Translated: CASSPRASYEQYF.

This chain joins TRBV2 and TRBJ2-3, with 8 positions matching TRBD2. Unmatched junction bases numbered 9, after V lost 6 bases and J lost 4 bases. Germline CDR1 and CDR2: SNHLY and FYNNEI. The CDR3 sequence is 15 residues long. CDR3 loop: CASSEIPTSADTQYF. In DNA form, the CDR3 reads TGTGCCAGCAGCGAGATCCCGACTAGCGCAGATACGCAGTATTTT.

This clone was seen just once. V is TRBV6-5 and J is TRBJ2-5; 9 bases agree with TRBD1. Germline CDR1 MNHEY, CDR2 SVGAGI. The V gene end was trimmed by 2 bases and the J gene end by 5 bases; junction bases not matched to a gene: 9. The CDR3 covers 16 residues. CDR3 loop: CASSYAGTGLRETQYF. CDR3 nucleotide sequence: TGTGCCAGCAGTTACGCCGGGACAGGGTTACGGGAGACCCAGTACTTC.

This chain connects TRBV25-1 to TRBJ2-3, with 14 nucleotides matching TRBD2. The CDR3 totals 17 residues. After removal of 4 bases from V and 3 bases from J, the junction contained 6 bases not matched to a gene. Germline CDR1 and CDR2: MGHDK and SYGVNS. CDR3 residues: CASSGGTSGRITDTQYF. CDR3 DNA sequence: TGTGCCAGCAGTGGCGGGACTAGCGGGAGAATAACAGATACGCAGTATTTT.

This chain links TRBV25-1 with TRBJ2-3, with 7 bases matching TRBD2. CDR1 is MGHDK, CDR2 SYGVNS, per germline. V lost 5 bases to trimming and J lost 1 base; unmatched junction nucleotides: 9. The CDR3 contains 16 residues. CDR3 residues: CASSKLGGTGTDTQYF. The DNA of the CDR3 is TGTGCCAGCAGTAAACTCGGGGGGACCGGCACAGATACGCAGTATTTT.

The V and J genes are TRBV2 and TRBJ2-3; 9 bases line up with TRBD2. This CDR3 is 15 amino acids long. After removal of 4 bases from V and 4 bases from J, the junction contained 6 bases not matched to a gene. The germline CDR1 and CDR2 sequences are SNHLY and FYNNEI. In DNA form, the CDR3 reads TGTGCCAGCAGTGCCGGGACTAGCAGGGCAGATACGCAGTATTTT. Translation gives CASSAGTSRADTQYF.

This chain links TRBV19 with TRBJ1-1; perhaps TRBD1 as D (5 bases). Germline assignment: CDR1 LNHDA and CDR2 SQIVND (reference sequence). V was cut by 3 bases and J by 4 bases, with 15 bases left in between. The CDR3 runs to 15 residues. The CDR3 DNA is TGTGCCAGTAGTATCCCCGGCCAGGGAAGCACTGAAGCTTTCTTT. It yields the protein CASSIPGQGSTEAFF.

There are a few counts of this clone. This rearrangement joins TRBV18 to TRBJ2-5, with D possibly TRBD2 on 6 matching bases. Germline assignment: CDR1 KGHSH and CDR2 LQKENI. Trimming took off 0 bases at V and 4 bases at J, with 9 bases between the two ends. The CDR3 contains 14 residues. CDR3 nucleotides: TGTGCCAGCTCACCACCCGGGGGTCGAGAGACCCAGTACTTC. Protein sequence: CASSPPGGRETQYF.

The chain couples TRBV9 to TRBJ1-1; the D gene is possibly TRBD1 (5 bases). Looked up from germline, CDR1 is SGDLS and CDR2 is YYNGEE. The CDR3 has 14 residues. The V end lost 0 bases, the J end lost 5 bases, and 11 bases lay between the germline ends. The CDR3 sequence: CASSVGGGQTEAFF. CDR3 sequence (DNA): TGTGCCAGCAGCGTAGGTGGCGGACAAACTGAAGCTTTCTTT. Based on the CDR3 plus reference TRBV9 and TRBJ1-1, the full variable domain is DSGVTQTPKHLITATGQRVTLRCSPRSGDLSVYWYQQSLDQGLQFLIQYYNGEERAKGNILERFSAQQFPDLHSELNLSSLELGDSALYFCASSVGGGQTEAFFGQGTRLTVV.

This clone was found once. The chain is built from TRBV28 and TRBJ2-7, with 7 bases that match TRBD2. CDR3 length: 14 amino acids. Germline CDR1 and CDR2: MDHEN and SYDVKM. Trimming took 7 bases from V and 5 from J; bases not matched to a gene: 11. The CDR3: CASTPSGGGNEQYF. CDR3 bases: TGTGCCAGCACCCCGTCGGGAGGCGGAAACGAGCAGTACTTC.

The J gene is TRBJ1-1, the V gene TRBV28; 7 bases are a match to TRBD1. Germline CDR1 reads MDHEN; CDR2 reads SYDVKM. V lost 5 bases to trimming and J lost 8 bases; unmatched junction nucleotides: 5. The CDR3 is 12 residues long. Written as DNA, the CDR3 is TGTGCCAGCAGTCAGACGGACAGGGAAGCTTTCTTT. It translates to CASSQTDREAFF.

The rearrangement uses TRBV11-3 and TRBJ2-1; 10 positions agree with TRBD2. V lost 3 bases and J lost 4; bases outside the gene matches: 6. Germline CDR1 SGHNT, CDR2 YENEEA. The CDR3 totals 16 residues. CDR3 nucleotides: TGTGCCAGCAGCTTCGTGGGACTAGCGTCGTACAATGAGCAGTTCTTC. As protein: CASSFVGLASYNEQFF. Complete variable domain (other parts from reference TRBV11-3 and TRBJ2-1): EAGVVQSPRYKIIEKKQPVAFWCNPISGHNTLYWYLQNLGQGPELLIRYENEEAVDDSQLPKDRFSAERLKGVDSTLKIQPAELGDSAVYLCASSFVGLASYNEQFFGPGTRLTVL.

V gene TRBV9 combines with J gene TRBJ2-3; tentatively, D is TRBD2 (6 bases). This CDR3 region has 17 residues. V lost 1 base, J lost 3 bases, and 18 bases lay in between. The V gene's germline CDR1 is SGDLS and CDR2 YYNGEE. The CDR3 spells CASSVFPGGSGTDTQYF. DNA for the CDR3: TGTGCCAGCAGCGTATTTCCCGGAGGGAGTGGAACAGATACGCAGTATTTT. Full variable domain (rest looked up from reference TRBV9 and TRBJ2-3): DSGVTQTPKHLITATGQRVTLRCSPRSGDLSVYWYQQSLDQGLQFLIQYYNGEERAKGNILERFSAQQFPDLHSELNLSSLELGDSALYFCASSVFPGGSGTDTQYFGPGTRLTVL.

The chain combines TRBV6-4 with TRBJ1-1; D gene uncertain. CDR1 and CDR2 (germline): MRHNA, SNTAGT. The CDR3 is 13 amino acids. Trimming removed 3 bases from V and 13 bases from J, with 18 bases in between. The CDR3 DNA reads TGTGCCAGCAGTGAAGGTTTCGGGTGGCCTGTTTTCTTT. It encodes CASSEGFGWPVFF.

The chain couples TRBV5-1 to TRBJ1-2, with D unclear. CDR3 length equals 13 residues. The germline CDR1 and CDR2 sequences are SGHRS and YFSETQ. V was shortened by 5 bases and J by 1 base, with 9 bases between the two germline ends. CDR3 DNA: TGCGCCAGCAGAATAGGGAGTAACTATGGCTACACCTTC. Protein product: CASRIGSNYGYTF.

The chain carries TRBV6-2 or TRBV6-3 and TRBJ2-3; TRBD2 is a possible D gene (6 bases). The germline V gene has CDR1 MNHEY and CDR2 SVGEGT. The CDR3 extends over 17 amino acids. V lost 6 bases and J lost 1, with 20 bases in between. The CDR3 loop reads CASSTSRASAGTDTQYF. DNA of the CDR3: TGTGCCAGCAGCACCTCACGGGCTAGCGCGGGCACAGATACGCAGTATTTT.